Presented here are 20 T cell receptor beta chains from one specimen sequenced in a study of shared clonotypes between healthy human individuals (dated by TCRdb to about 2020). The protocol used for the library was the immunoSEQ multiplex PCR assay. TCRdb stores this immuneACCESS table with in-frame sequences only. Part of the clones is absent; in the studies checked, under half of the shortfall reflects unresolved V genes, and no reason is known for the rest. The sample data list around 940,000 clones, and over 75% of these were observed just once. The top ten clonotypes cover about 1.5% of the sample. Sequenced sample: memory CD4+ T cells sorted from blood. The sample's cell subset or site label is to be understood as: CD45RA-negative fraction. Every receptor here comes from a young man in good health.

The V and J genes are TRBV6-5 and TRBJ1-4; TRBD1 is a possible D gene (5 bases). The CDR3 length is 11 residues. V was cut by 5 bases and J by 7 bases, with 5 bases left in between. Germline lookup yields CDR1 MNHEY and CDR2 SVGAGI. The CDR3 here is CASSQGEKLFF. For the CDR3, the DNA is TGTGCCAGCAGTCAGGGTGAAAAACTGTTTTTT.

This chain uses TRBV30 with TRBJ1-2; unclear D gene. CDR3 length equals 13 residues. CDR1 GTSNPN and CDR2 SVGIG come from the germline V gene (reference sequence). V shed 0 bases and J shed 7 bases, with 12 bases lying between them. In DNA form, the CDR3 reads TGTGCCTGGAGTGTTGGAGGGTCCTTTGGCTACACCTTC. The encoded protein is CAWSVGGSFGYTF.

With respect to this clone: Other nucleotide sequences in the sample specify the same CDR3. CDR3 nucleotides: TGTGCCAGCAGTAGGGGGTTATATAATTCACCCCTCCACTTT. As protein: CASSRGLYNSPLHF. The chain has TRBV28 and TRBJ1-6, with D possibly being TRBD1 (6 bases). Looked up from germline, CDR1 is MDHEN and CDR2 is SYDVKM. This CDR3 comprises 14 residues. V dropped 5 bases and J dropped 4 bases, with 9 bases sitting between them. Full variable domain (outside the CDR3, taken from reference TRBV28 and TRBJ1-6): DVKVTQSSRYLVKRTGEKVFLECVQDMDHENMFWYRQDPGLGLRLIYFSYDVKMKEKGDIPEGYSVSREKKERFSLILESASTNQTSMYLCASSRGLYNSPLHFGNGTRLTVT.

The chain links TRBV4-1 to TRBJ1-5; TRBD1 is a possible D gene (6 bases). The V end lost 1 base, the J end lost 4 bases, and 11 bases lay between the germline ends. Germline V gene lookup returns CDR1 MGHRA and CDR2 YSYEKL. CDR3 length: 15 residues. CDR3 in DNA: TGCGCCAGCAGCCAAGCGGGGGCAGGGAATCAGCCCCAGCATTTT. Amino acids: CASSQAGAGNQPQHF.

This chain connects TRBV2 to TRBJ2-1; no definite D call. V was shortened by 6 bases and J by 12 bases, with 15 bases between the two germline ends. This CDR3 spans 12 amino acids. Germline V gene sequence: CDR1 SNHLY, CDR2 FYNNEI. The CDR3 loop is CASSPDLPSQFF. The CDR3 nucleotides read TGTGCCAGCAGCCCCGACCTCCCATCGCAGTTCTTC.

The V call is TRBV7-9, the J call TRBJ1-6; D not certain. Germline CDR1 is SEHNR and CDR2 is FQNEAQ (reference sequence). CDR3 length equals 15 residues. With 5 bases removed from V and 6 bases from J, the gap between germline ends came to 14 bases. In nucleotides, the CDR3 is TGTGCCAGCAGCGCCAGGACGGAGCTTAATTCACCCCTCCACTTT. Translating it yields CASSARTELNSPLHF.

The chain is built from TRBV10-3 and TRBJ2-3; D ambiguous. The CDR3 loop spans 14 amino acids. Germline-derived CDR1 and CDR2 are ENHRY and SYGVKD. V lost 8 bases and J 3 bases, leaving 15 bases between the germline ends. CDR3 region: CAISRVGQTDTQYF. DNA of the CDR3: TGTGCCATCTCTCGGGTGGGTCAGACAGATACGCAGTATTTT.

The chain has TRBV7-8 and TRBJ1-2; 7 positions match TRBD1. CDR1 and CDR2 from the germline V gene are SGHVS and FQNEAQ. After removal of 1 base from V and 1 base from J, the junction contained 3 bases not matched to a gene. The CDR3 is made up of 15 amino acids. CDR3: CASSLGGGFNYGYTF. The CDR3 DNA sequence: TGTGCCAGCAGCTTAGGAGGGGGCTTTAACTATGGCTACACCTTC.

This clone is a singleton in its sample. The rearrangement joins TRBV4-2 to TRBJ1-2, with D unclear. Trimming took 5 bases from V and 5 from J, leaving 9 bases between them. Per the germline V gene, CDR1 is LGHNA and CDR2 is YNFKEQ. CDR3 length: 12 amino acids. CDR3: CASSLRDYGYTF. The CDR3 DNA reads TGTGCCAGCAGCTTGCGGGATTATGGCTACACCTTC.

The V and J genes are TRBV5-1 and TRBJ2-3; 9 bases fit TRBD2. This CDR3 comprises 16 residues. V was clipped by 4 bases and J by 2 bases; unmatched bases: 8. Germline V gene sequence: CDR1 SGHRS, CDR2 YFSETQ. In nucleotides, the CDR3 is TGCGCCAGCAGCGAAGGGGGCGGGAGGGTCACAGATACGCAGTATTTT. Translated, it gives CASSEGGGRVTDTQYF.

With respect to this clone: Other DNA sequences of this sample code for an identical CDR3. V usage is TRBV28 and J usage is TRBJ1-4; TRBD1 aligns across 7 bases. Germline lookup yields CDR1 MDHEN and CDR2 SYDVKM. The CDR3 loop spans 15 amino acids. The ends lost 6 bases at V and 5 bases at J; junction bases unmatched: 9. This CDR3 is CASSPTGTANEKLFF. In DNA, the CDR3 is TGTGCCAGCAGCCCAACCGGGACAGCAAATGAAAAACTGTTTTTT. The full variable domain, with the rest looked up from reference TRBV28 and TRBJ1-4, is DVKVTQSSRYLVKRTGEKVFLECVQDMDHENMFWYRQDPGLGLRLIYFSYDVKMKEKGDIPEGYSVSREKKERFSLILESASTNQTSMYLCASSPTGTANEKLFFGSGTQLSVL.

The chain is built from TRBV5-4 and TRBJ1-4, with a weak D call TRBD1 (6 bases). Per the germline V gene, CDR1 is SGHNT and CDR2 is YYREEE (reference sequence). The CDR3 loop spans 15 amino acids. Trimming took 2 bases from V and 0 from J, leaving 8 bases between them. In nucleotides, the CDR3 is TGTGCCAGCAGCTTACAGGGTGCAACTAATGAAAAACTGTTTTTT. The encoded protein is CASSLQGATNEKLFF.

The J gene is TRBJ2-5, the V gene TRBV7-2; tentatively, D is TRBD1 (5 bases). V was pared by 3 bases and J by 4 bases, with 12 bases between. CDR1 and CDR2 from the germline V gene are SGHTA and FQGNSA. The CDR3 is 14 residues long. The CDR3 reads CASSLGPQVETQYF. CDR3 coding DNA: TGTGCCAGCAGCTTGGGGCCCCAAGTAGAGACCCAGTACTTC. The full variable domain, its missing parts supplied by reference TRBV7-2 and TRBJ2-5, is GAGVSQSPSNKVTEKGKDVELRCDPISGHTALYWYRQSLGQGLEFLIYFQGNSAPDKSGLPSDRFSAERTGGSVSTLTIQRTQQEDSAVYLCASSLGPQVETQYFGPGTRLLVL.

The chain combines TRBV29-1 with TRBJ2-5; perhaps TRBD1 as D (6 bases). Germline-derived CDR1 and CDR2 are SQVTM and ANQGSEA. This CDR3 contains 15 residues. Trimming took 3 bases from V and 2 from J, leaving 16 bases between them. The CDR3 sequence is CSVEPWPTGQETQYF. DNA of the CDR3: TGCAGCGTTGAGCCATGGCCCACAGGGCAAGAGACCCAGTACTTC.

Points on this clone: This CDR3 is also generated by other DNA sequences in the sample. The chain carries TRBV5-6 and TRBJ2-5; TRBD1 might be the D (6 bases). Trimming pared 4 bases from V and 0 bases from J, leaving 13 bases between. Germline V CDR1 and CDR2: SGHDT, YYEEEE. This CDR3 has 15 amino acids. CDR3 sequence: CASSPLTGNQETQYF. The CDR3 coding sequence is TGTGCCAGCAGCCCGCTGACAGGAAACCAAGAGACCCAGTACTTC.

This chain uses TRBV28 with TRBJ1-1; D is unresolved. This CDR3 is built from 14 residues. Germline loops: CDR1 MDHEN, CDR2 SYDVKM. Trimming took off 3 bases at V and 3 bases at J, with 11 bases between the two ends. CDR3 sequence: CASSLVTSYTEAFF. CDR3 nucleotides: TGTGCCAGCAGTTTGGTCACATCCTACACTGAAGCTTTCTTT.

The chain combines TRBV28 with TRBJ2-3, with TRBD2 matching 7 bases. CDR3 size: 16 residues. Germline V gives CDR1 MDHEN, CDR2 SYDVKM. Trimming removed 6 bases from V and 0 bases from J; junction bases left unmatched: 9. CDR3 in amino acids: CASSSPSGASTDTQYF. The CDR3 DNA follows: TGTGCCAGCAGCTCACCGAGCGGGGCGAGCACAGATACGCAGTATTTT. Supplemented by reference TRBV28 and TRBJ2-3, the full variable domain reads DVKVTQSSRYLVKRTGEKVFLECVQDMDHENMFWYRQDPGLGLRLIYFSYDVKMKEKGDIPEGYSVSREKKERFSLILESASTNQTSMYLCASSSPSGASTDTQYFGPGTRLTVL.

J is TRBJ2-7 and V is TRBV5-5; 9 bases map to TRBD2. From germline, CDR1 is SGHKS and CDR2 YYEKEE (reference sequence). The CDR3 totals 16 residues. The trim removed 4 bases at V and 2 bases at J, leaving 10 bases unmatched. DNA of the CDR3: TGTGCCAGCAGCCAAACGAGCGGGGGGACCACCTACGAGCAGTACTTC. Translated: CASSQTSGGTTYEQYF.

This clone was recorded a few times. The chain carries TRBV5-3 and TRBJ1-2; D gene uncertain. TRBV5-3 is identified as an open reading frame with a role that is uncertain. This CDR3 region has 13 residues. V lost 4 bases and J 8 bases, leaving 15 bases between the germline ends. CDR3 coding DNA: TGTGCCAGAAGCCTGTCCCCTTGGAGGGGCTACACCTTC. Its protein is CARSLSPWRGYTF.

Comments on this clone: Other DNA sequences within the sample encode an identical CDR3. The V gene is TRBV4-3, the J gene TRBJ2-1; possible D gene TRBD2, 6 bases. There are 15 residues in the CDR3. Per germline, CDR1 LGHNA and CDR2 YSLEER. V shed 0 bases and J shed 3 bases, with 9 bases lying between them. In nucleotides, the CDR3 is TGCGCCAGCAGCCAAGAGAGGGACTTCTACAATGAGCAGTTCTTC. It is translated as CASSQERDFYNEQFF.